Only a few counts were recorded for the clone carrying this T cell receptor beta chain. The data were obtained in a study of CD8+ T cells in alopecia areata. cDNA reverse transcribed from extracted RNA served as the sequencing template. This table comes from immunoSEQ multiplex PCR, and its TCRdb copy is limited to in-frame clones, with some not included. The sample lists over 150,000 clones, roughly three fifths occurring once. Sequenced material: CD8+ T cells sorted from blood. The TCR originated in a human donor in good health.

The CDR3 bases are TGTGCCAGCAGTCCCACCCCTAGCGGGGGGAGGGCAGATACGCAGTATTTT. Residues: CASSPTPSGGRADTQYF. The rearrangement joins TRBV27 to TRBJ2-3; 11 bases align to TRBD2. Losses at the gene ends were 5 bases for V and 4 bases for J; bases not matched to a gene: 11. The germline V gene encodes CDR1 MNHEY and CDR2 SMNVEV (reference sequence). This CDR3 region has 17 residues.